These 28 T cell receptor beta chains were sequenced from one sample in a study of patients and donors after allogeneic stem cell transplantation. TCRdb reanalysed the RT-PCR reads using MiXCR and keeps one entry per CDR3 protein. The sample records about 110,000 distinct CDR3 sequences, roughly 37% being singletons. Material for sequencing was blood, either unsorted or a sorted T cell fraction (not recorded which). The receptors were gathered from a human donor who was either an allogeneic HSCT recipient or a stem cell or donor lymphocyte infusion donor (not recorded which). It is not recorded whose cells these are; they may come from a transplant donor.

The rearrangement links TRBV27 to TRBJ1-2; D not resolved. The V gene lost 1 base and the J gene lost 5 bases, with 17 bases spanning the gap. The CDR3 has 16 amino acids. CDR1 is MNHEY, CDR2 SMNVEV, per germline (reference sequence). The CDR3 DNA sequence: TGTGCCAGCAGTTTATGGAAGGACGGCGGTTTGTATGGCTACACCTTC. This encodes CASSLWKDGGLYGYTF.

This clonotype was counted only a few times. This sequence joins TRBV28 and TRBJ2-1, with TRBD2 matching 12 bases. The CDR3 consists of 15 residues. The V gene's germline CDR1 is MDHEN and CDR2 SYDVKM. V lost 2 bases, J lost 12 bases, and 8 bases stayed unmatched. The CDR3 reads CASSLGLAGRYGQFF. CDR3 bases: TGTGCCAGCAGTTTAGGACTAGCGGGAAGATACGGGCAGTTCTTC.

The sample holds a few counts of this clonotype. The rearrangement uses TRBV4-3 and TRBJ1-2; D call uncertain. This CDR3 is built from 11 residues. Germline V CDR1 and CDR2: LGHNA, YSLEER. V was trimmed by 1 base and J by 8 bases, leaving 5 bases between them. This CDR3 is CASSQVDGYTF. The DNA for the CDR3 is TGCGCCAGCAGCCAAGTGGACGGCTACACCTTC.

This clonotype was observed once. The V call is TRBV7-9, the J call TRBJ1-1; D call uncertain. CDR1 is SEHNR, CDR2 FQNEAQ, per germline (reference sequence). The CDR3 has 14 amino acids. Trimming removed 8 bases at V and 1 base at J, with 14 bases between. CDR3: CASGRSRTNTEAFF. CDR3 bases: TGTGCCAGCGGCAGGTCCAGGACGAACACTGAAGCTTTCTTT.

Sample share makes this clonotype large. CDR3 residues: CSAESARSYEQYF. The CDR3 DNA is TGCAGTGCCGAAAGTGCGCGGTCCTACGAGCAGTACTTC. This sequence joins TRBV20-1 and TRBJ2-7; D is ambiguous. V was shortened by 6 bases and J by 1 base, with 13 bases between the two germline ends. Looked up from germline, CDR1 is DFQATT and CDR2 is SNEGSKA (reference sequence). This CDR3 has 13 residues.

The V and J genes are TRBV20-1 and TRBJ2-7, with D perhaps TRBD1 or TRBD2 (5 bases each). The CDR3 has 14 amino acids. Germline V lookup: CDR1 DFQATT, CDR2 SNEGSKA (reference sequence). Trimming stripped 3 bases from V and 3 bases from J, with 15 bases between. The CDR3 nucleotides read TGCAGTGCTAGGGCCGGGACCCGGCACTACGAGCAGTACTTC. The encoded protein is CSARAGTRHYEQYF.

The DNA of the CDR3 is TGTGCCAGCAGTTCAAGACTAGCGGGAGGGCCGCACACCGGGGAGCTGTTTTTT. Protein product: CASSSRLAGGPHTGELFF. The chain combines TRBV12-3 or TRBV12-4 with TRBJ2-2, with 14 bases lining up with TRBD2. V shed 4 bases and J 3 bases; nucleotides not matched to a gene: 7. There are 18 residues in the CDR3.

V is TRBV28 and J is TRBJ1-5, with TRBD1 as a possible D gene (6 bases). This CDR3 is built from 14 residues. The germline gives CDR1 MDHEN, CDR2 SYDVKM. V dropped 6 bases and J dropped 7 bases, with 16 bases sitting between them. CDR3: CASRHDRLGQPQHF. CDR3 DNA: TGTGCCAGCAGACATGACAGGCTCGGGCAGCCCCAGCATTTT.

This chain links TRBV6-2 or TRBV6-3 with TRBJ2-5, with 10 bases matching TRBD1. Germline values: CDR1 MNHEY, CDR2 SVGEGT. V lost 9 bases, J lost 5 bases, and 6 bases stayed unmatched. The CDR3 totals 13 residues. The CDR3 DNA follows: TGTGCCAGTGACAGGGGGCGCGGGGAGACCCAGTACTTC. Its translation: CASDRGRGETQYF.

The chain couples TRBV7-2 to TRBJ2-1; D is unresolved. This CDR3 contains 13 residues. V lost 5 bases and J lost 10, with 15 bases in between. Germline V gene lookup returns CDR1 SGHTA and CDR2 FQGNSA. CDR3 DNA: TGTGCCAGCAGCCTGGAAATGAAGAAGGAGCAGTTCTTC. Protein product: CASSLEMKKEQFF.

This clonotype is termed medium-sized (0.01 to 0.1%). J is TRBJ1-4 and V is TRBV6-6; the D is unclear. Germline lookup yields CDR1 MNHNY and CDR2 SVGAGI (reference sequence). The CDR3 sequence is 14 residues long. Trimming left V 7 bases short and J 3 bases short, with 12 bases between. The CDR3 is CASTSLNPNEKLFF. The CDR3 DNA reads TGTGCCAGCACCTCTTTGAACCCTAATGAAAAACTGTTTTTT.

The gene calls are TRBV12-3 or TRBV12-4 and TRBJ2-1, with no clear D. Between the trimmed V and J ends, which lost 1 base and 2 bases, there was a span of 9 bases. The CDR3 contains 15 residues. The CDR3 region is CASSLGRRPYNEQFF. CDR3 nucleotide sequence: TGTGCCAGCAGTTTAGGGCGTAGGCCCTACAATGAGCAGTTCTTC.

The rearrangement links TRBV7-2 to TRBJ2-3; perhaps TRBD2 as D (5 bases). CDR1 and CDR2 (germline): SGHTA, FQGNSA. V was clipped by 1 base and J by 2 bases, with 10 bases between them. This CDR3 has 15 residues. The chain's CDR3 is CASSLVRLATDTQYF. The CDR3 bases are TGTGCCAGCAGCTTAGTGAGGCTAGCCACAGATACGCAGTATTTT.

V usage is TRBV7-2 and J usage is TRBJ1-2, with a possible D match to TRBD1 (6 bases). V gave up 2 bases and J gave up 3 bases, with 7 bases separating them. Per the germline V gene, CDR1 is SGHTA and CDR2 is FQGNSA. This CDR3 is built from 13 residues. CDR3: CASSLQGHYGYTF. The CDR3, as DNA: TGTGCCAGCAGCTTACAGGGGCACTATGGCTACACCTTC.

The genes are TRBV4-2 and TRBJ2-1; D remains ambiguous. The CDR3 sequence is 13 residues long. V lost 7 bases and J lost 0, with 7 bases in between. The germline CDR1 and CDR2 sequences are LGHNA and YNFKEQ. The CDR3 sequence: CASKAGSYNEQFF. The DNA for the CDR3 is TGTGCCAGCAAGGCCGGCTCCTACAATGAGCAGTTCTTC.

This clonotype has only a few counts. This rearrangement joins TRBV20-1 to TRBJ1-5, with D possibly TRBD1 on 5 matching bases. Trimming shortened V by 6 bases and J by 4 bases, and 19 bases separated the two germline ends. Germline V gene lookup returns CDR1 DFQATT and CDR2 SNEGSKA (reference sequence). The CDR3 loop spans 15 amino acids. The CDR3 spells CSAGDFLRSNQPQHF. The CDR3 coding sequence is TGCAGTGCAGGGGACTTCCTCCGATCGAATCAGCCCCAGCATTTT.

The rearrangement links TRBV3-1 to TRBJ1-4; the D gene is possibly TRBD1 (6 bases). The CDR3 has 14 amino acids. CDR1 LGHDT and CDR2 YNNKEL come from the germline V gene (reference sequence). The V and J ends lost 4 bases and 4 bases respectively, with 10 bases between them. The CDR3 nucleotides are TGTGCCAGCAGCCCGGGACACTTTAATGAAAAACTGTTTTTT. This gives the protein CASSPGHFNEKLFF.

This clonotype was seen a handful of times. The DNA of the CDR3 is TGTGCCAGCCGGGGTCATAGGGGCTACACCTTC. Its translation: CASRGHRGYTF. The chain employs TRBV27 and TRBJ1-2; D is unclear. V was trimmed by 8 bases and J by 8 bases, leaving 12 bases between them. Germline loops: CDR1 MNHEY, CDR2 SMNVEV (reference sequence). The CDR3 totals 11 residues.

The rearrangement uses TRBV20-1 and TRBJ2-3; D ambiguous. The germline V and J ends were trimmed by 3 bases and 0 bases, with 7 bases remaining between them. The V gene's germline CDR1 is DFQATT and CDR2 SNEGSKA (reference sequence). The CDR3 length is 13 residues. The DNA of the CDR3 is TGCAGTGCTAGCCCCGTTAGCACAGATACGCAGTATTTT. Amino acids: CSASPVSTDTQYF.

A few counts support this clonotype. The chain is built from TRBV10-3 and TRBJ1-1; D gene ambiguous. Germline assignment: CDR1 ENHRY and CDR2 SYGVKD. The CDR3 is 12 amino acids. Trimming removed 7 bases from V and 1 base from J, with 7 bases in between. The CDR3 protein is CAITDGNTEAFF. The CDR3, as DNA: TGTGCCATCACCGACGGGAACACTGAAGCTTTCTTT.

The J gene is TRBJ1-4, the V gene TRBV7-2; D perhaps matches TRBD1 (5 bases). V shed 5 bases and J shed 5 bases, with 9 bases lying between them. The CDR3 sequence is 13 residues long. Germline V CDR1 and CDR2: SGHTA, FQGNSA. This chain's CDR3 is CASSTGPNEKLFF. CDR3 nucleotides: TGTGCCAGCAGCACGGGGCCGAATGAAAAACTGTTTTTT.

The rearrangement joins TRBV7-2 to TRBJ1-6; D is unclear. Trimming shortened V by 5 bases and J by 4 bases, and 9 bases separated the two germline ends. CDR3 size: 14 residues. Germline V gene data show CDR1 as SGHTA and CDR2 as FQGNSA. In nucleotides, the CDR3 is TGTGCCAGCAGCGCCCAAGGGTATAATTCACCCCTCCACTTT. It is translated as CASSAQGYNSPLHF.

This clonotype occurred a few times. The chain is built from TRBV6-2 or TRBV6-3 and TRBJ1-1, with D perhaps matching TRBD1 (5 bases). Trimming took off 4 bases at V and 1 base at J, with 10 bases between the two ends. CDR3 length equals 14 residues. Germline CDR1 reads MNHEY; CDR2 reads SVGEGT. For the CDR3, the DNA is TGTGCCAGCAGTTGGTTTGGGGGGAACACTGAAGCTTTCTTT. Translation gives CASSWFGGNTEAFF.

In this sample, this clonotype turned up a few times. The V and J genes are TRBV6-5 and TRBJ1-1; D is unresolved. Germline V lookup: CDR1 MNHEY, CDR2 SVGAGI. The germline V and J ends were trimmed by 6 bases and 12 bases, with 17 bases remaining between them. This CDR3 comprises 12 residues. The DNA for the CDR3 is TGTGCCAGCAGCCGTCGGACTTCGGTACCTTTCTTT. Residues: CASSRRTSVPFF.

This chain joins TRBV20-1 and TRBJ2-7, with TRBD2 matching over 9 bases. This CDR3 contains 11 residues. Germline assignment: CDR1 DFQATT and CDR2 SNEGSKA (reference sequence). V lost 6 bases, J lost 5 bases, and 2 bases stayed unmatched. CDR3 loop: CSATSGHEQYF. CDR3 sequence (DNA): TGCAGTGCAACTAGCGGGCACGAGCAGTACTTC.

The genes are TRBV20-1 and TRBJ2-1; D is undetermined. The CDR3 is 10 residues long. V was cut by 6 bases and J by 9 bases, with 9 bases left in between. Germline CDR1 and CDR2: DFQATT and SNEGSKA (reference sequence). CDR3 nucleotide sequence: TGCAGTGCAAGTCGGGTTGAGCAGTTCTTC. Its translation: CSASRVEQFF.

The rearrangement joins TRBV20-1 to TRBJ1-2, with unresolved D. The CDR3 consists of 13 residues. Per the germline V gene, CDR1 is DFQATT and CDR2 is SNEGSKA (reference sequence). Trimming left V 4 bases short and J 4 bases short, with 13 bases between. The CDR3 region is CSATHRGAYGYTF. CDR3 nucleotides: TGCAGTGCTACGCACCGGGGTGCCTATGGCTACACCTTC.

This chain joins TRBV7-9 and TRBJ2-5; 10 nucleotides match TRBD2. From germline, CDR1 is SEHNR and CDR2 FQNEAQ (reference sequence). The CDR3 loop spans 15 amino acids. Unmatched junction bases numbered 5, after V lost 3 bases and J lost 4 bases. DNA for the CDR3: TGTGCCAGCAGCTTGAAAGCGGGAGGGGTAGAGACCCAGTACTTC. Residues: CASSLKAGGVETQYF.